What follows describes a single T cell receptor (beta chain). These data are taken from a study of blood T cell repertoires in COVID-19. Study details: Acute-phase and convalescent COVID-19 samples originated in the United States, Italy and Spain. Sources were T cells, B-cell-depleted T cells, or PBMCs; the material itself was cDNA or gDNA.

J was trimmed by 9 bases and V by 5 bases; bases with no gene match: 10. CDR3 length: 15 amino acids. The germline gives CDR1 MDHEN, CDR2 SYDVKM. Per the original methods: Scientists estimated how many nucleated cells there were by amplifying reference gene primers. Sequencing used immunoSEQ multiplex PCR; TCRdb keeps in-frame clones, though not all of them. V and J calls and clone size follow that table, whereas D and trimming were derived from the DNA. The data contain fewer than 85,000 clones, 88% of them singletons. This sequence joins TRBV28 and TRBJ1-6, with 7 bases lining up with TRBD1. Sequencing input: peripheral blood. The clonotype was recovered from a man aged 50 to 59 with active COVID-19. The CDR3 sequence: CASSPGTGVGSPLHF. CDR3 DNA sequence: TGTGCCAGCAGTCCCGGTACAGGGGTGGGTTCACCCCTCCACTTT.